This entry concerns a single T cell receptor (beta chain). Its antigen is not known. Assay used: immunoSEQ multiplex PCR; TCRdb lists only in-frame clones, some missing. The table has under 95,000 clones, 70% to 90% seen once. The CDR3 has 14 amino acids. The germline V gene encodes CDR1 KGHSH and CDR2 LQKENI. V shed 3 bases and J shed 2 bases, with 9 bases lying between them. This sample is drawn from a study of T cell responses to AZD1222 COVID-19 vaccine. Study results and limitations: Along spike, vaccine-associated CD4 TCRs were found throughout, with dominance at 160-218 and 743-854.

The TCR originated in an adult who received the AZD1222 COVID-19 vaccine. The chain is built from TRBV18 and TRBJ2-3; D gene ambiguous. Here the sequenced sample was peripheral blood, taken 28 days after the second AZD1222 dose. CDR3 coding DNA: TGTGCCAGCTCACCCCGTAGAGACACAGATACGCAGTATTTT. It codes for CASSPRRDTDTQYF.